The rows below give T cell receptor beta chains drawn from one sample of a study of T-cell reconstitution after alpha-beta-depleted transplantation in children. TCRdb used MiXCR to reprocess the PCR reads, holding one entry per CDR3 protein. The data contain just over 950,000 distinct CDR3 sequences, about 29% of them singletons. Sample: PBMCs, mostly from graft donor cells, taken 360 days after TCRalphabeta/CD19-depleted stem cell transplant. Receptors were obtained from a boy under two years old who had a stem cell transplant for SCID, so the T cells may come from the graft donor. The CDR3 runs from the conserved cysteine through the conserved F or W. The order of the fields is D gene, clone size, V gene, J gene, CDR3 protein, CDR3 DNA. The D gene is left open where the match is weak. Size values are once, few and many counts, or a class for expanded clones, and some rows have none.

D: TRBD1; size: few; V: TRBV28; J: TRBJ1-2; CDR3: CASSPTRDSLNGYTF; DNA: TGTGCCAGCAGTCCTACCCGGGACAGTCTCAATGGCTACACCTTC
D: TRBD2; size: -; V: TRBV5-1; J: TRBJ2-7; CDR3: CASSFGRRGFSYEQYF; DNA: TGCGCCAGCAGCTTCGGGCGGCGGGGGTTCTCCTACGAGCAGTACTTC
D: -; size: few; V: TRBV28; J: TRBJ2-4; CDR3: CASSYGHLAKNIQYF; DNA: TGTGCCAGCAGTTACGGACATTTAGCCAAAAACATTCAGTACTTC
D: -; size: few; V: TRBV6-6; J: TRBJ2-5; CDR3: CASSTIGGTQYF; DNA: TGTGCCAGCAGTACGATTGGGGGGACCCAGTACTTC
D: TRBD1; size: few; V: TRBV27; J: TRBJ1-4; CDR3: CASSSQGAHEKLFF; DNA: TGTGCCAGCAGTTCACAGGGGGCGCATGAAAAACTGTTTTTT
D: -; size: few; V: TRBV13; J: TRBJ1-2; CDR3: CASSLRNRRRLYGYTF; DNA: TGTGCCAGCAGCTTAAGAAACAGGCGCCGACTCTATGGCTACACCTTC
D: -; size: few; V: TRBV3-1; J: TRBJ2-2; CDR3: CASSQILRELFF; DNA: TGTGCCAGCAGCCAGATCCTGAGGGAGCTGTTTTTT
D: TRBD1; size: few; V: TRBV12-3/TRBV12-4; J: TRBJ2-7; CDR3: CASSLWDRVHEQYF; DNA: TGTGCCAGCAGTTTATGGGACAGGGTCCACGAGCAGTACTTC
D: -; size: few; V: TRBV10-3; J: TRBJ2-3; CDR3: CAISEVLTGPDTQYF; DNA: TGTGCCATCAGTGAGGTCTTAACAGGGCCAGATACGCAGTATTTT
D: -; size: -; V: TRBV9; J: TRBJ1-2; CDR3: CASSVVPWDTKLLANYGYTF; DNA: TGTGCCAGCAGCGTAGTACCCTGGGACACCAAACTCCTAGCTAACTATGGCTACACCTTC
D: -; size: -; V: TRBV3-1; J: TRBJ2-3; CDR3: CASSQDRTGRTDTQYF; DNA: TGTGCCAGCAGCCAAGATCGTACCGGGCGCACAGATACGCAGTATTTT
D: TRBD1; size: -; V: TRBV18; J: TRBJ2-3; CDR3: CASSPNSRGDTQYF; DNA: TGTGCCAGCTCACCCAACTCCAGGGGGGATACGCAGTATTTT
D: -; size: -; V: TRBV5-1; J: TRBJ2-7; CDR3: CASTYKGSGYEQYF; DNA: TGCGCCAGCACCTATAAAGGATCGGGGTACGAGCAGTACTTC
D: -; size: few; V: TRBV9; J: TRBJ2-1; CDR3: CASSVAGNSYNEQFF; DNA: TGTGCCAGCAGCGTAGCGGGAAACTCCTACAATGAGCAGTTCTTC
D: -; size: few; V: TRBV4-1; J: TRBJ2-6; CDR3: CASSQGRGIGKPGANVLTF; DNA: TGCGCCAGCAGCCAGGGCCGGGGGATTGGGAAGCCTGGGGCCAACGTCCTGACTTTC
D: -; size: few; V: TRBV4-1; J: TRBJ2-1; CDR3: CASSQAIRGSYNEQFF; DNA: TGCGCCAGCAGCCAAGCAATCAGGGGATCCTACAATGAGCAGTTCTTC
D: -; size: -; V: TRBV19; J: TRBJ2-6; CDR3: CASSISEMANVLTF; DNA: TGTGCCAGTAGTATCTCGGAGATGGCCAACGTCCTGACTTTC
D: -; size: -; V: TRBV11-2; J: TRBJ2-7; CDR3: CASRDPGTLSYEQYF; DNA: TGTGCCAGCAGGGACCCGGGGACACTCTCCTACGAGCAGTACTTC
D: TRBD2; size: few; V: TRBV15; J: TRBJ2-1; CDR3: CATSRVVSGRDNEQFF; DNA: TGTGCCACCAGCAGAGTGGTCTCAGGGAGGGACAATGAGCAGTTCTTC
D: -; size: few; V: TRBV7-9; J: TRBJ1-4; CDR3: CASSAQDAEKLFF; DNA: TGTGCCAGCAGCGCTCAAGACGCCGAAAAACTGTTTTTT
D: TRBD2; size: -; V: TRBV5-4; J: TRBJ2-1; CDR3: CASSFSSSGGNEQFF; DNA: TGTGCCAGCAGCTTTTCGAGTAGCGGGGGGAATGAGCAGTTCTTC
D: -; size: -; V: TRBV6-5; J: TRBJ2-7; CDR3: CASSYSRQTYEQYF; DNA: TGTGCCAGCAGTTACTCGAGACAGACCTACGAGCAGTACTTC
D: -; size: few; V: TRBV25-1; J: TRBJ1-5; CDR3: CASSVQGSNQPQHF; DNA: TGTGCCAGCAGTGTACAGGGTAGCAATCAGCCCCAGCATTTT
D: -; size: few; V: TRBV12-3/TRBV12-4; J: TRBJ2-7; CDR3: CASSFPGVGREQYF; DNA: TGTGCCAGCAGTTTTCCCGGAGTTGGGCGGGAGCAGTACTTC
D: -; size: -; V: TRBV5-1; J: TRBJ1-1; CDR3: CASSGNQGCEAFF; DNA: TGCGCCAGCAGCGGCAATCAGGGCTGCGAAGCTTTCTTT
D: -; size: few; V: TRBV12-3/TRBV12-4; J: TRBJ1-3; CDR3: CASSLVVSLRTIYF; DNA: TGTGCCAGCAGTTTGGTTGTCTCTTTGAGGACCATATATTTT
D: -; size: few; V: TRBV27; J: TRBJ2-1; CDR3: CASSIGLARNEQFF; DNA: TGTGCCAGCAGCATCGGGCTAGCCAGGAATGAGCAGTTCTTC
D: TRBD1; size: -; V: TRBV7-9; J: TRBJ2-7; CDR3: CASSLVTGETSYEQYF; DNA: TGTGCCAGCAGCTTAGTCACAGGGGAAACCTCCTACGAGCAGTACTTC
D: -; size: -; V: TRBV4-1; J: TRBJ1-2; CDR3: CASSHGREFAWGYTF; DNA: TGCGCCAGCAGCCATGGCAGGGAATTTGCGTGGGGCTACACCTTC
D: TRBD1; size: -; V: TRBV27; J: TRBJ1-5; CDR3: CASSRRDRFNQPQHF; DNA: TGTGCCAGCAGTAGACGGGACAGGTTCAATCAGCCCCAGCATTTT
D: -; size: once; V: TRBV5-1; J: TRBJ2-1; CDR3: CASSPQGGATIYNEQFF; DNA: TGCGCCAGCAGCCCCCAGGGGGGAGCGACCATTTACAATGAGCAGTTCTTC
D: TRBD2; size: -; V: TRBV10-3; J: TRBJ2-1; CDR3: CAISGRGGAYNEQFF; DNA: TGTGCCATCAGTGGGCGCGGGGGGGCCTACAATGAGCAGTTCTTC
D: -; size: few; V: TRBV15; J: TRBJ2-7; CDR3: CATSRDLGGDEQYF; DNA: TGTGCCACCAGCAGAGACCTTGGGGGCGACGAGCAGTACTTC
D: -; size: few; V: TRBV30; J: TRBJ2-1; CDR3: CAWTLADKVYEQFF; DNA: TGTGCCTGGACTCTTGCAGACAAAGTCTATGAGCAGTTCTTC
D: -; size: -; V: TRBV7-2; J: TRBJ1-3; CDR3: CASSSGSKKAGNTIYF; DNA: TGTGCCAGCAGCTCGGGGTCCAAGAAGGCTGGAAACACCATATATTTT
D: -; size: -; V: TRBV5-1; J: TRBJ2-2; CDR3: CASSLADPNTGELFF; DNA: TGCGCCAGCAGCTTGGCGGATCCTAACACCGGGGAGCTGTTTTTT
D: TRBD1; size: -; V: TRBV7-2; J: TRBJ2-3; CDR3: CASSTRTGIFTDTQYF; DNA: TGTGCCAGCAGCACCAGGACAGGGATTTTTACAGATACGCAGTATTTT
D: -; size: -; V: TRBV20-1; J: TRBJ1-5; CDR3: CSAGLGGQPQHF; DNA: TGCAGTGCGGGATTGGGGGGACAGCCCCAGCATTTT
D: -; size: -; V: TRBV20-1; J: TRBJ2-4; CDR3: CSAREREQAQNIQYF; DNA: TGCAGTGCTAGAGAGAGGGAACAGGCCCAAAACATTCAGTACTTC
D: -; size: -; V: TRBV4-3; J: TRBJ2-1; CDR3: CASSHGVAVNEQFF; DNA: TGCGCCAGCAGCCATGGGGTAGCTGTGAATGAGCAGTTCTTC
D: -; size: few; V: TRBV24-1; J: TRBJ2-2; CDR3: CATSDRGRNGELFF; DNA: TGTGCCACCAGTGACCGAGGACGGAACGGGGAGCTGTTTTTT
D: -; size: few; V: TRBV29-1; J: TRBJ1-2; CDR3: CSPGYGYTF; DNA: TGCAGCCCTGGCTATGGCTACACCTTC
D: -; size: -; V: TRBV7-2; J: TRBJ2-1; CDR3: CASSIYRAPYNEQFF; DNA: TGTGCCAGCAGCATCTATAGAGCGCCCTACAATGAGCAGTTCTTC